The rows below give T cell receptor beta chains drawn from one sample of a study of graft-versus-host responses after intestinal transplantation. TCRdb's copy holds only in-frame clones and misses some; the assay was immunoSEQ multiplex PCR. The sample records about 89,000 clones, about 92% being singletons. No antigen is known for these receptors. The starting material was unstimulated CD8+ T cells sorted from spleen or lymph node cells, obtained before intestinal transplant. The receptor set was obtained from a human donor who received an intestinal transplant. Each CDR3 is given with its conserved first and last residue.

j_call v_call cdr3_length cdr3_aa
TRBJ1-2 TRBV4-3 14 CASSQENTESGYTF
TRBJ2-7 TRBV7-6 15 CASSYGTDLSYEQYF
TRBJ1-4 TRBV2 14 CASSTGRTNEKLFF
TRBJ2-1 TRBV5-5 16 CASSLTGPQSYNEQFF
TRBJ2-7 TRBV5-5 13 CASSADLGGEQYF
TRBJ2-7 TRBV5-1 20 CASSSIGTSGGEANNYEQYF
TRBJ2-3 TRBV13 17 CASSSERGLAGEDTQYF
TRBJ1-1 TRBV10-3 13 CAISEGGWTEAFF
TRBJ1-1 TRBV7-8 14 CASSSAGVGTEAFF
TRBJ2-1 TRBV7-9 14 CASSTSGGYNEQFF
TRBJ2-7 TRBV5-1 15 CASSLADRRTYEQYF
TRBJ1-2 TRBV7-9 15 CASSFTGVGVDGYTF
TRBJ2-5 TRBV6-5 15 CASSSGTGITETQYF
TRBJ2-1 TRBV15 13 CATSRAGGNEQFF
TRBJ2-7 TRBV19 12 CATGRGGYEQYF
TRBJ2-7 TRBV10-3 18 CAISESAAPLGQAYEQYF
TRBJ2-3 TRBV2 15 CASSEKLAATDTQYF
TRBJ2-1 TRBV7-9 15 CASSPPDREIHEQFF
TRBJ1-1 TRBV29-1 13 CSVGTGENTEAFF
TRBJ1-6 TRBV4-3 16 CASSQGQGTYNSPLHF
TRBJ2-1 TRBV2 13 CAGTSSPYNEQFF
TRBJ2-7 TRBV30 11 CAWTGVYEQYF
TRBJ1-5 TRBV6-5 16 CASSSSGQGTDQPQHF
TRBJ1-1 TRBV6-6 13 CASSYSGTGEAFF
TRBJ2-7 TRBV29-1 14 CSAGDWTGAYEQYF
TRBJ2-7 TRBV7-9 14 CASSLSVVPYEQYF
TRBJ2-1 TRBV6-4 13 CASSLRGYNEQFF
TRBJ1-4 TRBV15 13 CATSRDRGEKLFF
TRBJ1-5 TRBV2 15 CASNLNSLSNQPQHF
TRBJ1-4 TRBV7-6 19 CASSPHRQAREATNEKLFF
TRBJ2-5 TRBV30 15 CAWSLTITGQETQYF
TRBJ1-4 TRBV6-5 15 CASSYLRATNEKLFF
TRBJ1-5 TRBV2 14 CASSGDRDNQPQHF
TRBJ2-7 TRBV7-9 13 CASSLSLSYEQYF
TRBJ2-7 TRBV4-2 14 CASSQDMRETEQYF
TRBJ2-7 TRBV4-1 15 CASSRYIAEGYEQYF
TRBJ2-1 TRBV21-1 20 CASSKEQSPEGGFRWDEQFF
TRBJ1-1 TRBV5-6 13 CASSFGTGGLAFF
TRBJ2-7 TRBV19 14 CASSIYGSPYEQYF
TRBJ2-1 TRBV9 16 CASSGLAGVSYNEQFF
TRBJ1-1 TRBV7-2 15 CASSSRLGGSTEAFF
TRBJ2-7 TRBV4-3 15 CASSQDTSGNYEQYF
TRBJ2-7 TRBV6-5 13 CASSYVGVYEQYF
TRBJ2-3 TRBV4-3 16 CASSQETSWNTDTQYF
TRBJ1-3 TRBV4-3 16 CASSTDRPFPGNTIYF
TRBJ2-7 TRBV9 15 CASSPSRGGSYEQYF
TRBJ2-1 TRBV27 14 CASGQHSLYNEQFF